The clone carrying this TCR beta chain was seen only a few times. Its cognate antigen is unknown. The data originate from a study of T cell repertoires in cytomegalovirus infection. Findings of the study overall: The ex vivo response was dominated by HLA-C-restricted CMV-specific TCR beta clonotypes.

The CDR3 runs to 13 residues. V lost 6 bases to trimming and J lost 5 bases, with 10 bases between them. The V gene's germline CDR1 is SNHLY and CDR2 FYNNEI. TCRdb called the reads again in MiXCR, with one record for every CDR3 protein. The profile shows just under 550,000 distinct CDR3 sequences, about 26% of them singletons. The chain links TRBV2 to TRBJ2-2, with D unclear. The origin of this receptor is a human donor in good health (CMV status not recorded). Some clones in this sample may be carry-over from other donors' samples. Sequenced input: PBMCs. The CDR3 coding sequence is TGTGCCAGCAGGACGTACATTACCGGGGAGCTGTTTTTT. It encodes CASRTYITGELFF.